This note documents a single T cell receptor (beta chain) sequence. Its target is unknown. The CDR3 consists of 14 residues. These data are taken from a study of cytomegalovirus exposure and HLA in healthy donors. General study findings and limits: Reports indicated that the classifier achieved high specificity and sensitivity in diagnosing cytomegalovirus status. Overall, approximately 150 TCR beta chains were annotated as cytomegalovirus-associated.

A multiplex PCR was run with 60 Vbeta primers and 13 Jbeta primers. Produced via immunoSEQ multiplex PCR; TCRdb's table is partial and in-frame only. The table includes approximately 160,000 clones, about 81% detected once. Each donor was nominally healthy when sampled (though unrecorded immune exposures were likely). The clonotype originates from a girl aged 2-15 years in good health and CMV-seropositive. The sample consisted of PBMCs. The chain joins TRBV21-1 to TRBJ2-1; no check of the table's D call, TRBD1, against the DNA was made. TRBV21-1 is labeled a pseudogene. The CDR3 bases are TGTGCCAGCAGCATATATCAGGGAAGGGATGAGCAGTTCTTC. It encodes CASSIYQGRDEQFF.